This T cell receptor beta chain stems from a study of CD8+CD57+ T cells in acquired aplastic anemia. There are a few counts of this clonotype. Patients picked for sequencing had shown CD8+CD57+ cell expansion detected by flow cytometry. Genomic DNA constituted the template upon which TCR beta VDJ and CDR3 profiling was performed. TCRdb independently ran MiXCR on the reads; one entry per CDR3 protein. The data contain about 160,000 distinct CDR3 sequences, 71% of them singletons. The germline V gene encodes CDR1 MRHNA and CDR2 SNTAGT. This CDR3 comprises 16 residues. V lost 0 bases and J lost 6; bases outside the gene matches: 4.

The source of this sequence is a human donor with aplastic anemia. Sequenced: sorted CD4+, CD8+, or CD8+CD57+ T cells (not recorded which) from PBMCs. This chain links TRBV6-4 with TRBJ2-3; 12 bases are shared with TRBD1. The CDR3 DNA reads TGTGCCAGCAGTGACTCGTTCGGGACAGGGGGCGATACGCAGTATTTT. This codes for CASSDSFGTGGDTQYF.